This T cell receptor (beta chain) originates from a study of T-cell memory formation after mild COVID-19. Using its own MiXCR run on the 5' RACE reads, TCRdb lists one record per CDR3 protein. In the table there are about 560,000 distinct CDR3 sequences, about 20% of which are singletons. This clonotype has just a few counts. The TCR originated in an adult woman who had mild COVID-19 (a few samples of this study predate the infection). Cell type and time point are not known. The sample consisted of PBMCs or a T cell subset sorted from them (not recorded which).

The CDR3 reads CATSDNHRGTTEAFF. The CDR3, as DNA: TGTGCCACCAGTGATAATCACAGGGGGACCACTGAAGCTTTCTTT. The chain joins TRBV24-1 to TRBJ1-1; TRBD1 aligns across 8 bases. The J segment lost 4 bases and the V segment lost 3 bases, leaving 6 bases of the junction unmatched. CDR1 and CDR2 from the germline V gene are KGHDR and SFDVKD. CDR3 length: 15 amino acids.